This TCR beta chain originates from a study of TIL therapy for anti-PD-1-resistant metastatic lung cancer. As for the study in general: Tumor harvest preceded PD-1/PD-L1 blockade, followed by nivolumab treatment. Median patient age was 54, ranging about 38-80 years. Tumors carried a median about 1.4 non-synonymous mutations per megabase. Most patients had lung adenocarcinoma.

As to time point: pre-treatment sample, taken before nivolumab and TIL therapy. This was the immunoSEQ v3 assay. Only in-frame clones appear in the TCRdb table, and some are missing; sequencing was by immunoSEQ multiplex PCR. Altogether about 36,000 clones are present, 70% to 75% being singletons, with the ten largest covering 5.5% to 6.5%. The length of the CDR3 is 13 residues. Germline CDR1 and CDR2: MDHEN and SYDVKM. The V end lost 3 bases, the J end lost 7 bases, and 12 bases lay between the germline ends. The chain employs TRBV28 and TRBJ2-5, with D possibly matching TRBD2 (6 bases). The clonotype comes from a person aged 30 to 80 with non-small cell lung cancer. The source material was blood, sampled at baseline. As DNA, the CDR3 is TGTGCCAGCAGTTTTGGGAGGTGGGGGACCCAGTACTTC. Translated: CASSFGRWGTQYF.